This record covers a single T cell receptor beta chain. The target antigen is unknown. Donors showed nominal health when sampled, although they likely had unrecorded immune exposures. Germline values: CDR1 MDHEN, CDR2 SYDVKM. The CDR3 runs 16 residues. After removal of 5 bases from V and 5 bases from J, the junction contained 11 bases not matched to a gene. The sample is drawn from a study of cytomegalovirus exposure and HLA in healthy donors. Points from the study as a whole: Specificity for CMV antigens was confirmed in vitro for a few of the CMV-associated chains. Analysis was carried out at a later point, and it linked a missense DCLRE1C variant to TCR beta V- and J-gene trimming. The study labeled 150 or so TCR beta chains cytomegalovirus-associated.

PCR amplification relied on 60 Vbeta primers (plus 13 Jbeta primers). TCRdb keeps only in-frame clones here, not all; method: immunoSEQ multiplex PCR. The sample includes about 140,000 clones, 60% to 80% seen only once; the top ten take about 3.1%. This receptor was taken from a man aged 35-49 years in good health and CMV-seronegative. The sequencing sample was made of PBMCs. The gene calls are TRBV28 and TRBJ2-2; 7 bases fit TRBD2. The chain's CDR3 is CASSPGAGEYTGELFF. The CDR3 DNA reads as TGTGCCAGCAGTCCCGGGGCGGGGGAGTATACCGGGGAGCTGTTTTTT.